The rows below give T cell receptor beta chains drawn from one sample of a study of T cell responses to AZD1222 COVID-19 vaccine. TCRdb's copy holds only in-frame clones and misses some; the assay was immunoSEQ multiplex PCR. The sample has some 110,000 clones; around 88% are singletons. The source was peripheral blood, collected on day 0 of AZD1222 vaccination. These receptors were taken from an adult in good health. Each CDR3 is given with its conserved first and last residue. A D gene is named only where the DNA matches it firmly. Size is stated for part of the rows, as once, few or many counts, or as a class when the clone is expanded.

once	NA	TRBV19	TRBJ2-7	14	CASSKAVDSYEQYF	TGTGCCAGTAGTAAAGCAGTGGATTCCTACGAGCAGTACTTC
few	TRBD2	TRBV4-2	TRBJ2-2	16	CASSPNRGGNTGELFF	TGTGCCAGCAGCCCAAATCGCGGGGGTAACACCGGGGAGCTGTTTTTT
NA	NA	TRBV19	TRBJ1-1	14	CASSSNARGTEAFF	TGTGCCAGTAGCTCAAATGCTCGGGGGACTGAAGCTTTCTTT
NA	NA	TRBV6-2/TRBV6-3	TRBJ2-7	15	CASSHRGEERDEQYF	TGTGCCAGCAGTCATAGGGGGGAGGAACGCGACGAGCAGTACTTC
NA	NA	TRBV19	TRBJ1-1	11	CASARALEAFF	TGTGCCAGCGCTCGGGCTCTTGAAGCTTTCTTT
NA	NA	TRBV28	TRBJ2-1	15	CASSSSGTRYNEQFF	TGTGCCAGCAGTTCATCAGGGACTCGATACAATGAGCAGTTCTTC
NA	NA	TRBV30	TRBJ1-1	13	CAWIPQEDTEAFF	TGTGCCTGGATACCACAGGAGGACACTGAAGCTTTCTTT
NA	NA	TRBV18	TRBJ1-4	19	CASSPLAMQGPTTNEKLFF	TGTGCCAGCTCACCATTGGCGATGCAGGGGCCCACAACTAATGAAAAACTGTTTTTT
NA	NA	TRBV5-4	TRBJ1-3	16	CASSGVKGTSGNTIYF	TGTGCCAGCAGCGGAGTCAAGGGAACCTCTGGAAACACCATATATTTT
NA	NA	TRBV4-1	TRBJ1-5	16	CASSQVYARGPQPQHF	TGCGCCAGCAGCCAAGTTTATGCTCGGGGGCCTCAGCCCCAGCATTTT
NA	NA	TRBV13	TRBJ2-3	13	CASSPRSPDTQYF	TGTGCCAGCAGCCCCCGATCACCAGATACGCAGTATTTT
few	NA	TRBV4-2	TRBJ1-2	15	CASSVEEGQDYGYTF	TGTGCCAGCAGCGTCGAGGAAGGTCAGGACTATGGCTACACCTTC
NA	NA	TRBV19	TRBJ1-2	14	CASRTGTPNYGYTF	TGTGCCAGTAGAACCGGGACACCGAACTATGGCTACACCTTC
NA	NA	TRBV11-1	TRBJ1-5	13	CASSKDRQQPQHF	TGTGCCAGCAGTAAAGATAGGCAGCAACCCCAGCATTTT
NA	NA	TRBV2	TRBJ1-1	12	CASSVGGTEAFF	TGTGCCAGCAGTGTCGGGGGGACTGAAGCTTTCTTT
NA	NA	TRBV27	TRBJ2-3	14	CASSPWTGTDTQYF	TGTGCCAGCAGTCCTTGGACAGGCACAGATACGCAGTATTTT
NA	NA	TRBV6-5	TRBJ1-4	15	CASSSATGYNEKLFF	TGTGCCAGCAGTTCCGCCACAGGGTATAATGAAAAACTGTTTTTT
NA	NA	TRBV7-2	TRBJ2-7	16	CASSFAPGSGSYEQYF	TGTGCCAGCAGCTTTGCCCCGGGATCGGGATCTTACGAGCAGTACTTC
NA	TRBD1	TRBV4-2	TRBJ1-1	15	CASSPDGQEKAEAFF	TGTGCCAGCAGCCCTGATGGACAGGAGAAGGCTGAAGCTTTCTTT
NA	NA	TRBV7-6	TRBJ1-5	15	CASSLASGLNQPQHF	TGTGCCAGCAGCTTAGCGTCGGGACTCAATCAGCCCCAGCATTTT
once	TRBD1	TRBV27	TRBJ2-5	13	CASSRQGDETQYF	TGTGCCAGCAGTCGACAGGGGGACGAGACCCAGTACTTC
NA	TRBD2	TRBV29-1	TRBJ2-1	13	CSVDKASGNEQFF	TGCAGCGTTGACAAAGCTAGCGGCAATGAGCAGTTCTTC
NA	TRBD1	TRBV7-2	TRBJ1-1	15	CASRKGQGALPEAFF	TGTGCCAGCAGAAAGGGACAGGGGGCGCTTCCTGAAGCTTTCTTT
NA	TRBD1	TRBV28	TRBJ2-5	12	CASRGTAQTQYF	TGTGCCAGCAGGGGGACAGCTCAGACCCAGTACTTC
NA	NA	TRBV6-5	TRBJ1-1	14	CASSSGTTNTEAFF	TGTGCCAGCAGTTCCGGGACAACGAACACTGAAGCTTTCTTT
NA	NA	TRBV4-1	TRBJ1-2	14	CASSRPQEAGGYTF	TGCGCCAGCAGCCGCCCCCAAGAGGCCGGCGGCTACACCTTC
NA	TRBD2	TRBV9	TRBJ2-3	15	CASSRSGGATDTQYF	TGTGCCAGCAGCCGTAGCGGGGGGGCCACAGATACGCAGTATTTT
NA	TRBD2	TRBV7-9	TRBJ2-1	15	CASSPHGGAYNEQFF	TGTGCCAGCAGCCCTCACGGGGGGGCCTACAATGAGCAGTTCTTC
NA	NA	TRBV10-3	TRBJ1-6	13	CAIRTGLASPLHF	TGTGCCATCAGAACAGGACTTGCCTCACCCCTCCACTTT
NA	TRBD1	TRBV6-5	TRBJ1-2	13	CASRPRGSRGYTF	TGTGCCAGCAGGCCCAGGGGGTCAAGAGGCTACACCTTC
NA	NA	TRBV5-5	TRBJ2-7	14	CASSLVGRSYEQYF	TGTGCCAGCAGCTTGGTAGGGAGGAGCTACGAGCAGTACTTC
NA	NA	TRBV28	TRBJ1-2	14	CASSFRSGLGGYTF	TGTGCCAGCAGTTTTCGGAGCGGGCTTGGGGGCTACACCTTC
NA	NA	TRBV9	TRBJ1-2	14	CASSVDYREYGYTF	TGTGCCAGCAGCGTAGATTACAGAGAGTATGGCTACACCTTC
NA	NA	TRBV20-1	TRBJ2-7	10	CSASGYEQYF	TGCAGTGCTTCTGGCTACGAGCAGTACTTC
NA	TRBD2	TRBV4-3	TRBJ2-1	16	CASSQLAGGGLGEQFF	TGCGCCAGCAGCCAACTAGCGGGGGGTGGTCTCGGTGAGCAGTTCTTC
NA	TRBD1	TRBV18	TRBJ1-6	15	CASSPPTGDGSPLHF	TGTGCCAGCTCACCACCAACAGGGGACGGTTCACCCCTCCACTTT
NA	NA	TRBV28	TRBJ2-2	15	CASSAFGRGTGELFF	TGTGCCAGCAGTGCCTTCGGGAGAGGCACCGGGGAGCTGTTTTTT
few	NA	TRBV27	TRBJ2-7	14	CASSIGGRGPRQYF	TGTGCCAGCAGCATTGGAGGCCGTGGGCCGCGGCAGTACTTC
NA	NA	TRBV3-1/TRBV3-2	TRBJ2-3	13	CASSHTSTDTQYF	TGTGCCAGCAGCCATACAAGCACAGATACGCAGTATTTT
NA	NA	TRBV29-1	TRBJ1-1	12	CSVPRQNTEAFF	TGCAGCGTCCCCCGACAGAACACTGAAGCTTTCTTT
NA	TRBD1	TRBV5-5	TRBJ1-2	15	CASSLGTGENYGYTF	TGTGCCAGCAGCTTAGGGACAGGCGAAAACTATGGCTACACCTTC
NA	NA	TRBV6-2/TRBV6-3	TRBJ2-1	14	CASSDHDSYNEQFF	TGTGCCAGCAGCGATCATGACTCCTACAATGAGCAGTTCTTC
NA	NA	TRBV7-9	TRBJ2-5	10	CASAVETQYF	TGTGCCAGCGCCGTGGAGACCCAGTACTTC
NA	NA	TRBV7-8	TRBJ1-2	13	CASSASGGYGYTF	TGTGCCAGCAGCGCTAGCGGAGGCTATGGCTACACCTTC
NA	TRBD2	TRBV3-1/TRBV3-2	TRBJ2-7	16	CASSRLGLADSYEQYF	TGTGCCAGCAGCCGATTGGGACTAGCGGACTCCTACGAGCAGTACTTC
NA	NA	TRBV7-8	TRBJ2-3	14	CASSRVSSTDTQYF	TGTGCCAGCAGCCGGGTCTCCAGCACAGATACGCAGTATTTT
NA	NA	TRBV25-1	TRBJ2-1	13	CASSEYRGNEQFF	TGTGCCAGCAGTGAATATAGAGGGAATGAGCAGTTCTTC
NA	TRBD1	TRBV7-2	TRBJ2-2	14	CASSLQTGAGELFF	TGTGCCAGCAGCCTTCAGACAGGGGCCGGGGAGCTGTTTTTT
NA	NA	TRBV7-9	TRBJ2-3	12	CASSISADTQYF	TGTGCCAGCAGCATATCGGCAGATACGCAGTATTTT
NA	TRBD2	TRBV4-1	TRBJ2-1	14	CASSQGLAQDEQFF	TGCGCCAGCAGCCAAGGACTAGCTCAGGATGAGCAGTTCTTC
NA	NA	TRBV24-1	TRBJ1-1	11	CATGDTTEAFF	TGTGCCACCGGGGATACCACTGAAGCTTTCTTT
NA	TRBD2	TRBV4-2	TRBJ2-7	16	CASSQTHLAGDREQYF	TGTGCCAGCAGCCAAACCCACCTAGCGGGAGATCGCGAGCAGTACTTC
NA	NA	TRBV10-3	TRBJ1-2	14	CAISEVPPNYGYTF	TGTGCCATCAGTGAGGTCCCCCCTAACTATGGCTACACCTTC